This T cell receptor (beta chain) was captured in a study of yellow fever vaccine responses in identical twins. Study results and caveats: Twins' T cell vaccine responses reportedly looked partly convergent, partly personalized.

This CDR3 has 14 amino acids. CDR1 is SGHRS and CDR2 is YFSETQ in the germline V gene. V lost 0 bases to trimming and J lost 3 bases, with 9 bases between them. Details on this clonotype: Its antigen is currently unknown.

TCRdb re-analysed the RT-PCR reads in MiXCR, keeping a single row per CDR3 protein. The sample yields approximately 32,000 distinct CDR3 sequences, less than 70% seen once. This TCR derives from a woman younger than 30 who received the yellow fever vaccine. This chain joins TRBV5-1 and TRBJ1-2; D is ambiguous. Sequences were derived from T cells from blood (PBMCs), unsorted or a sorted subset (not recorded which), sampled before or after yellow fever vaccination (not recorded which). CDR3 bases: TGCGCCAGCAGCTTGGATCGCCGTGACTATGGCTACACCTTC. Its protein is CASSLDRRDYGYTF.